A selection of T cell receptor beta chains follows, all from one sample in a study of blood T cell repertoires in COVID-19. The table came from immunoSEQ multiplex PCR; TCRdb's copy has only in-frame clones and leaves some out. This sample has more than 200,000 clones, with around 86% found just once. Sequencing used PBMCs or T cells enriched from blood (not recorded which). The source of these receptors is a woman aged 45-59 years who had recovered from COVID-19. The CDR3 runs from the conserved cysteine through the conserved F or W. D genes are given only for firm matches. Clone size, where shown, is once, few, many, or a class for clones that have expanded.

clone_size	d_call	j_call	v_call	cdr3_nt	cdr3_aa
-	-	TRBJ2-2	TRBV5-1	TGCGCCAGCAGCTTGGCCCTCGGGAACACCGGGGAGCTGTTTTTT	CASSLALGNTGELFF
-	-	TRBJ1-1	TRBV10-3	TGTGCCATCAGGCCGGGACACGATACGAACACTGAAGCTTTCTTT	CAIRPGHDTNTEAFF
-	TRBD2	TRBJ2-1	TRBV7-9	TGTGCCAGCAGCTTAGGCAGCGGGGGGCTGTACGATGAGCAGTTCTTC	CASSLGSGGLYDEQFF
few	-	TRBJ1-6	TRBV11-2	TGTGCCAGCAGCTTGGTAGGGGTAGATAATTCACCCCTCCACTTT	CASSLVGVDNSPLHF
-	-	TRBJ1-2	TRBV4-2	TGTGCCAGCAGCCAAGACGCGGGTTTTACTGGGGATTATGGCTACACCTTC	CASSQDAGFTGDYGYTF
-	-	TRBJ2-4	TRBV5-8	TGTGCCAGCAGCGGCAGGGGTAGCAAAAACATTCAGTACTTC	CASSGRGSKNIQYF
few	TRBD2	TRBJ2-7	TRBV18	TGTGCCAGCTCACCACCGGTTGCGGGAGGAGGTGAGCAGTACTTC	CASSPPVAGGGEQYF
-	TRBD2	TRBJ2-3	TRBV7-9	TGTGCCAGCAGCTATAGCGGGAGCACAGATACGCAGTATTTT	CASSYSGSTDTQYF
-	-	TRBJ1-5	TRBV2	TGTGCCAGCAGTGTAAGTTCCAGGGGCAATCAGCCCCAGCATTTT	CASSVSSRGNQPQHF
-	-	TRBJ2-1	TRBV4-2	TGTGCCAGCAGCCAAATATACGGTGATTTCAATGAGCAGTTCTTC	CASSQIYGDFNEQFF
-	-	TRBJ2-2	TRBV28	TGTGCCAGCAGGAAACGGGCCGGGGAGCTGTTTTTT	CASRKRAGELFF
-	-	TRBJ2-1	TRBV11-2	TGTGCCAGCAGCTTAAGCGGAAGCTCCTACAATGAGCAGTTCTTC	CASSLSGSSYNEQFF
-	-	TRBJ1-2	TRBV9	TGTGCCAGCAGCGTATCGAGTCTCAACTATGGCTACACCTTC	CASSVSSLNYGYTF
-	TRBD2	TRBJ2-3	TRBV7-2	TGTGCCAGCAGGCGCACTAGCGGCCGCACAGATACGCAGTATTTT	CASRRTSGRTDTQYF
-	TRBD1	TRBJ2-1	TRBV18	TGTGCCAGCTCACCTAGGGACAGGGGGCGTTTTTACTGGGGCTACAATGAGCAGTTCTTC	CASSPRDRGRFYWGYNEQFF
few	TRBD2	TRBJ2-5	TRBV11-1	TGTGCCAGCAGCCCAAGTAGCGGGAGCAACCACTTC	CASSPSSGSNHF
-	TRBD2	TRBJ2-7	TRBV15	TGTGCCACCAGCGTGGGGGGTAGCGGGAGTTACGAGCAGTACTTC	CATSVGGSGSYEQYF
once	TRBD1	TRBJ2-3	TRBV30	TGTGCCCTGGGAAGGACAGGGGGTCGTACAGATACGCAGTATTTT	CALGRTGGRTDTQYF
-	-	TRBJ1-2	TRBV30	TGTGCCTGGAGGCACCCATCTAGGGGCTACACCTTC	CAWRHPSRGYTF